This TCR beta chain appears in the sequencing data of a study of blood T cell repertoires in COVID-19. Germline V lookup: CDR1 LGHNA, CDR2 YNFKEQ. V was shortened by 2 bases and J by 5 bases, with 15 bases between the two germline ends. The CDR3 has 15 amino acids. The recovered donors of Cohort 3 showed two negative PCRs, clearance, or symptom resolution. Clones were read by immunoSEQ multiplex PCR, and TCRdb kept only the in-frame ones, dropping some. Of approximately 260,000 clones listed, just over 90% were seen once; the top ten hold approximately 1.9%. This sequence joins TRBV4-2 and TRBJ1-2; D may be TRBD1 (6 bases). Material: PBMCs or T cells enriched from blood (not recorded which). The sequence derives from a woman between 18 and 29 years old who had recovered from COVID-19. The CDR3: CASSQPGQRAYGYTF. The DNA of the CDR3 is TGTGCCAGCAGCCAACCCGGACAGAGGGCTTATGGCTACACCTTC.